The 30 T cell receptor beta chains in this list originate from one sample, sequenced in a study of cytomegalovirus exposure and HLA in healthy donors. With 60 Vbeta and 13 Jbeta primers, the PCR was carried out. Clones were sequenced by immunoSEQ multiplex PCR, and TCRdb holds only the in-frame ones, with some missing. The sample consists of approximately 110,000 clones, roughly 71% of them appearing once. The sample consisted of PBMCs. The receptors shown here come from a woman between 50 and 59 years old in good health and CMV-seropositive.

The chain combines TRBV7-2 with TRBJ2-1, with TRBD2 as a possible D gene (6 bases). The germline CDR1 and CDR2 sequences are SGHTA and FQGNSA. V gave up 5 bases and J gave up 9 bases, with 11 bases separating them. The CDR3 has 12 residues. The CDR3 DNA reads as TGTGCCAGCAGCCTCCGGGACTCTGAGCAGTTCTTC. Translating gives CASSLRDSEQFF.

Worth noting for this clone: Possible read error: a much larger clone is one base away. The V and J genes are TRBV6-1 and TRBJ1-2, with D unclear. Germline CDR1 MNHNS, CDR2 SASEGT. The CDR3 covers 13 residues. V was pared by 6 bases and J by 1 base, with 9 bases between. CDR3 region: CASSPTFNYGYTF. CDR3 coding DNA: TGTGCCAGCAGCCCGACATTTAACTATGGCTACACCTTC.

The chain employs TRBV9 and TRBJ1-2; possibly TRBD1 for D (6 bases). The V gene lost 0 bases and the J gene lost 8 bases, with 14 bases spanning the gap. The V gene's germline CDR1 is SGDLS and CDR2 YYNGEE. The CDR3 runs 14 residues. The CDR3 here is CASSVVSGASGYTF. CDR3 DNA: TGTGCCAGCAGCGTAGTGTCAGGGGCGAGCGGCTACACCTTC.

A single count supports this clone. The chain uses TRBV4-2 and TRBJ1-2; D gene ambiguous. CDR1 is LGHNA, CDR2 YNFKEQ, per germline. This CDR3 region has 13 residues. V was clipped by 4 bases and J by 2 bases, with 8 bases between them. CDR3 nucleotide sequence: TGTGCCAGCAGCCCCCCAGGCAACTATGGCTACACCTTC. It codes for CASSPPGNYGYTF.

CDR3 DNA sequence: TGTGCCAGCAGCGCGGAACAGGGCTTAGGGGCCAACGTCCTGACTTTC. Encoded protein: CASSAEQGLGANVLTF. The V gene is TRBV2, the J gene TRBJ2-6; weak D call: TRBD1 (6 bases). The V gene lost 6 bases and the J gene lost 4 bases, with 16 bases spanning the gap. The CDR3 spans 16 residues. Germline values: CDR1 SNHLY, CDR2 FYNNEI.

V gene TRBV5-4 combines with J gene TRBJ2-6; D unclear. CDR3 length equals 16 residues. CDR1 is SGHNT and CDR2 is YYREEE in the germline V gene (reference sequence). Trimming removed 4 bases from V and 0 bases from J, with 11 bases in between. CDR3 protein: CASSPQIPSGANVLTF. In DNA, the CDR3 is TGTGCCAGCAGCCCTCAGATTCCCTCTGGGGCCAACGTCCTGACTTTC.

This clone has only one observation. The DNA of the CDR3 is TGCGCCAGCAGCCACCAGGGTTCGTCGCCTGAAGCTTTCTTT. This sequence encodes CASSHQGSSPEAFF. V is TRBV4-1 and J is TRBJ1-1, with D perhaps matching TRBD1 (5 bases). Germline loops: CDR1 MGHRA, CDR2 YSYEKL. This CDR3 is built from 14 residues. Between the trimmed V and J ends, which lost 3 bases and 6 bases, there was a span of 14 bases.

This clone is medium-sized (0.01 to 0.1%) by share. The genes are TRBV25-1 and TRBJ1-5, with D uncertain. The V end lost 5 bases, the J end lost 0 bases, and 8 bases lay between the germline ends. Germline CDR1 MGHDK, CDR2 SYGVNS. The CDR3 loop spans 14 amino acids. The CDR3 protein is CASSSTGSNQPQHF. The CDR3 DNA is TGTGCCAGCAGTTCGACTGGTAGCAATCAGCCCCAGCATTTT. The complete variable domain, with remaining parts taken from reference TRBV25-1 and TRBJ1-5, reads EADIYQTPRYLVIGTGKKITLECSQTMGHDKMYWYQQDPGMELHLIHYSYGVNSTEKGDLSSESTVSRIRTEHFPLTLESARPSHTSQYLCASSSTGSNQPQHFGDGTRLSIL.

The chain recombines TRBV4-1 with TRBJ2-7; D gene ambiguous. Trimming cost V 4 bases and J 6 bases, with 7 bases left between them. CDR1 is MGHRA, CDR2 YSYEKL, per germline. The CDR3 has 11 residues. This CDR3 is CASSLPGEQYF. DNA of the CDR3: TGCGCCAGCAGCCTCCCAGGCGAGCAGTACTTC.

The DNA for the CDR3 is TGCGCCAGCAGCCAAGAAGAGCTTCGTTTAACTTTTGTTGAGCAGTTCTTC. Translated: CASSQEELRLTFVEQFF. The chain carries TRBV4-1 and TRBJ2-1; D call uncertain. Germline assignment: CDR1 MGHRA and CDR2 YSYEKL. V dropped 0 bases and J dropped 9 bases, with 21 bases sitting between them. The CDR3 is 17 residues long.

In nucleotides, the CDR3 is TGTGCCAGCAGTTTATCTCCAGGGAAATATGGCTACACCTTC. Amino acids: CASSLSPGKYGYTF. The J gene is TRBJ1-2, the V gene TRBV27; tentatively, D is TRBD1 (5 bases). The V gene lost 0 bases and the J gene lost 5 bases, with 10 bases spanning the gap. CDR3 length equals 14 residues. Germline values: CDR1 MNHEY, CDR2 SMNVEV (reference sequence).

This clone was counted once. This chain joins TRBV30 and TRBJ2-7, with 7 nucleotides matching TRBD1. CDR3 size: 12 residues. Germline loops: CDR1 GTSNPN, CDR2 SVGIG (reference sequence). V was pared by 5 bases and J by 3 bases, with 4 bases of the junction left unmatched. The CDR3 DNA is TGTGCCTGGGACAGGGAACGCTACGAGCAGTACTTC. Translating gives CAWDRERYEQYF.

This chain connects TRBV28 to TRBJ1-4, with D perhaps TRBD1 (5 bases). V was shortened by 6 bases and J by 6 bases, with 20 bases between the two germline ends. The CDR3 consists of 16 residues. Looked up from germline, CDR1 is MDHEN and CDR2 is SYDVKM. The CDR3 protein is CASRQLNRRTDEKLFF. CDR3 sequence (DNA): TGTGCCAGCAGGCAACTGAACAGGCGGACCGATGAAAAACTGTTTTTT.

The V and J genes are TRBV7-9 and TRBJ1-2; D perhaps matches TRBD1 (6 bases). This CDR3 has 14 amino acids. The germline V gene has CDR1 SEHNR and CDR2 FQNEAQ (reference sequence). Trimming pared 2 bases from V and 5 bases from J, leaving 12 bases between. The CDR3 is CASSLPDSPYGYTF. The CDR3 region has the DNA TGTGCCAGCAGCTTACCGGACAGCCCGTATGGCTACACCTTC. The whole variable domain, remainder taken from reference TRBV7-9 and TRBJ1-2, is DTGVSQNPRHKITKRGQNVTFRCDPISEHNRLYWYRQTLGQGPEFLTYFQNEAQLEKSRLLSDRFSAERPKGSFSTLEIQRTEQGDSAMYLCASSLPDSPYGYTFGSGTRLTVV.

The gene calls are TRBV19 and TRBJ2-1; 7 positions match TRBD2. Per germline, CDR1 LNHDA and CDR2 SQIVND (reference sequence). Trimming took 4 bases from V and 6 from J; bases not matched to a gene: 9. This CDR3 has 15 residues. CDR3 DNA sequence: TGTGCCAGTAGTACGACGGGACTAACCACCAATGAGCAGTTCTTC. The encoded protein is CASSTTGLTTNEQFF.

This sequence joins TRBV5-1 and TRBJ2-1; TRBD2 is a possible D gene (5 bases). V was shortened by 1 base and J by 2 bases, with 19 bases between the two germline ends. The germline V gene encodes CDR1 SGHRS and CDR2 YFSETQ. The CDR3 sequence is 18 residues long. CDR3 sequence (DNA): TGCGCCAGCAGCTTGTCTCTACCTTCGGGGTACACCTACAATGAGCAGTTCTTC. Its translation is CASSLSLPSGYTYNEQFF.

This clone was picked up a small number of times. The chain joins TRBV28 to TRBJ1-2; TRBD1 is a possible D gene (6 bases). Deletions cut 1 base from V and 4 bases from J, with 13 bases between. This CDR3 region has 15 residues. CDR1 is MDHEN and CDR2 is SYDVKM in the germline V gene. CDR3 region: CASSLSRGGGYGYTF. The DNA for the CDR3 is TGTGCCAGCAGTTTATCTAGGGGGGGCGGCTATGGCTACACCTTC.

V and J are TRBV10-2 and TRBJ1-6; D is unresolved. The length of the CDR3 is 16 residues. The V and J ends lost 3 bases and 4 bases respectively, with 13 bases between them. CDR1 and CDR2 (germline): WSHSY, SAAADI. The CDR3 loop is CASSELIQSYNSPLHF. CDR3 sequence (DNA): TGCGCCAGCAGTGAATTAATACAATCTTATAATTCACCCCTCCACTTT.

The chain uses TRBV5-4 and TRBJ2-2; a weak D match, TRBD1 (6 bases). The CDR3 is 13 amino acids. V shed 7 bases and J shed 1 base, with 8 bases lying between them. Germline V CDR1 and CDR2: SGHNT, YYREEE (reference sequence). The CDR3 DNA follows: TGTGCCAGCCTGGGACAGAACACCGGGGAGCTGTTTTTT. Protein: CASLGQNTGELFF.

The rearrangement joins TRBV5-4 to TRBJ2-7; 14 nucleotides match TRBD2. Germline trimming cut 4 bases from V and 9 bases from J; bases unmatched to any gene: 6. The germline gives CDR1 SGHNT, CDR2 YYREEE (reference sequence). The CDR3 is 14 residues long. CDR3 DNA: TGTGCCAGCAGCCACGGGACTAGCGGGAGTCGGCAGTACTTC. It yields the protein CASSHGTSGSRQYF.

The rearrangement links TRBV7-9 to TRBJ1-2, with D perhaps TRBD1 (5 bases). Germline CDR1 reads SEHNR; CDR2 reads FQNEAQ (reference sequence). V lost 1 base and J lost 2, with 8 bases in between. The CDR3 consists of 14 residues. The CDR3 DNA follows: TGTGCCAGCAGCTTAGTAGGACAAAACTATGGCTACACCTTC. It codes for CASSLVGQNYGYTF.

V usage is TRBV27 and J usage is TRBJ2-7, with 10 bases identical to TRBD1. CDR3 size: 14 residues. The trim removed 4 bases at V and 5 bases at J, leaving 5 bases unmatched. CDR1 is MNHEY and CDR2 is SMNVEV in the germline V gene (reference sequence). In DNA, the CDR3 is TGTGCCAGCAGTTGGGGACAGGGGATTGACGAGCAGTACTTC. Translation: CASSWGQGIDEQYF.

The CDR3 region is CASSYRGGPEGSGGVETQYF. For the CDR3, the DNA is TGTGCCAGCAGCTACCGCGGAGGGCCAGAGGGGAGCGGGGGGGTGGAGACCCAGTACTTC. The rearrangement links TRBV21-1 to TRBJ2-5; TRBD2 is taken as the D call from the table, unchecked against the DNA. TRBV21-1 is a documented pseudogene. The CDR3 extends over 20 amino acids.

This clone has more than one count but fewer than ten. The CDR3 region is CASSITGLPNQPQHF. CDR3 in DNA: TGTGCCAGTAGTATCACCGGGTTACCCAATCAGCCCCAGCATTTT. V and J are TRBV19 and TRBJ1-5; the D is unclear. Germline CDR1 reads LNHDA; CDR2 reads SQIVND (reference sequence). This CDR3 is built from 15 residues. Trimming stripped 3 bases from V and 3 bases from J, with 12 bases between.

The CDR3 spells CASSVGQQGYGNTIYF. Here the CDR3 DNA reads TGTGCCAGCAGCGTGGGCCAGCAGGGGTACGGAAACACCATATATTTT. This chain uses TRBV9 with TRBJ1-3, with D tentatively TRBD1 (6 bases). The V and J ends lost 2 bases and 4 bases respectively, with 16 bases between them. The CDR3 runs to 16 residues. Germline assignment: CDR1 SGDLS and CDR2 YYNGEE.

The chain carries TRBV7-6 and TRBJ2-5; weak D call: TRBD2 (7 bases). In germline, CDR1 is SGHVS, CDR2 FNYEAQ. The V and J ends lost 4 bases and 3 bases respectively, with 24 bases between them. The CDR3 extends over 18 amino acids. CDR3 in DNA: TGTGCCAGCAGCTCCGGCCCGGGGGGCGGGGCACGAAAAGAGACCCAGTACTTC. It encodes CASSSGPGGGARKETQYF.

This sequence joins TRBV18 and TRBJ1-1; perhaps TRBD1 as D (5 bases). V was trimmed by 4 bases and J by 0 bases, leaving 12 bases between them. Germline values: CDR1 KGHSH, CDR2 LQKENI. The CDR3 runs to 15 residues. The CDR3 spells CASSLTSGVNTEAFF. The CDR3 nucleotides are TGTGCCAGCTCACTCACGTCGGGGGTGAACACTGAAGCTTTCTTT.

V gene TRBV6-1 combines with J gene TRBJ1-5; the match to TRBD1 covers 7 bases. The V segment lost 3 bases and the J segment 1 base; nucleotides outside the gene matches: 9. In germline, CDR1 is MNHNS, CDR2 SASEGT. This CDR3 is built from 17 residues. CDR3 in DNA: TGTGCCAGCAGTGATTTTGTCAGGGGGTTCAGCAATCAGCCCCAGCATTTT. Its protein is CASSDFVRGFSNQPQHF.

This clone is a singleton in its sample. The rearrangement uses TRBV5-5 and TRBJ1-5; no firm D call. CDR1 is SGHKS and CDR2 is YYEKEE in the germline V gene (reference sequence). The CDR3 extends over 12 amino acids. Trimming shortened V by 4 bases and J by 1 base, and 3 bases separated the two germline ends. CDR3 DNA: TGTGCCAGCAGCGAGAGCAATCAGCCCCAGCATTTT. Protein product: CASSESNQPQHF.

The rearrangement links TRBV4-1 to TRBJ2-5; TRBD2 agrees at 12 bases. Germline assignment: CDR1 MGHRA and CDR2 YSYEKL. With V trimmed by 3 bases and J by 5 bases, 16 bases remained unmatched. CDR3 length equals 19 residues. CDR3 nucleotide sequence: TGCGCCAGCAGCCATGGGGGGCTAGCGGGGGGGAGGGAAGAGGAGACCCAGTACTTC. Translated: CASSHGGLAGGREEETQYF.